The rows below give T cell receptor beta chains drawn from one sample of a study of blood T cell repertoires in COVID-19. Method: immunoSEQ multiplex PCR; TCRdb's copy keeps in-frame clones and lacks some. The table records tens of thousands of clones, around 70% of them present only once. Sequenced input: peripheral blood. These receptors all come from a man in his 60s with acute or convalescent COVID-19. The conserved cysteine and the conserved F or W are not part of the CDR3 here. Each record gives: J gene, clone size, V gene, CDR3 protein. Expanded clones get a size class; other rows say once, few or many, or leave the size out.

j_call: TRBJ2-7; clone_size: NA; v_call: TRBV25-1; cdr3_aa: ASSEYTGSGRGNEQY
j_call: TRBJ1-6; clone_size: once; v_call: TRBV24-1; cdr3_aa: ATRQDRGDSPLH
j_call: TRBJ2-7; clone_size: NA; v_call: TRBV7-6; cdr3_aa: ASSRGGRTGPYEQY
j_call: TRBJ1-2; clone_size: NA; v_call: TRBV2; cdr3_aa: ASSGLQTSGYT
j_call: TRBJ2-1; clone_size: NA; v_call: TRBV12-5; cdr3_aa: ASGLGYLGTGSF
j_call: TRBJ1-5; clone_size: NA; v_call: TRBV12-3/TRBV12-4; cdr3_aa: ASTVAGSQPQH
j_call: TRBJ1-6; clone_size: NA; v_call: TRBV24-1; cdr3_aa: ATSDAGLGSPLH
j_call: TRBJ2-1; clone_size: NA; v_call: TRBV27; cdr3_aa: ASYRWTSGYNEQF
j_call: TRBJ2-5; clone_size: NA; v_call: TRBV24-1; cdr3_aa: ATSGQSETQY
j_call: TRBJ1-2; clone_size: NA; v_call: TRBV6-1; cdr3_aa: ASSEQGNLYGYT
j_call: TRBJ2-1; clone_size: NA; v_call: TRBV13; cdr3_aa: ASSFRRGGAGNEQF
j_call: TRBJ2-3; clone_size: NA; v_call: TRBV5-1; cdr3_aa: ASSLKHSGGAHTQY
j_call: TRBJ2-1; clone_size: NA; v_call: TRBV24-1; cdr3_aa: ATSDLIFSKEDEQF
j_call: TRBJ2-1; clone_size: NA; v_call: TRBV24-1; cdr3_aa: ATSDPGGSGGSYNEQF
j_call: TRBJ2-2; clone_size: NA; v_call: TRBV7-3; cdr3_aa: ASSLAGASNGVGELF
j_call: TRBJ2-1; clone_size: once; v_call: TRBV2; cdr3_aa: ASRDPTGSNNEQF
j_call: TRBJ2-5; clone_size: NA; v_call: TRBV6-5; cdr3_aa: ASSKNIEETQY
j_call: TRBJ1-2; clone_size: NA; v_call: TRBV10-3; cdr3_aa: ASGEGRSYGYT
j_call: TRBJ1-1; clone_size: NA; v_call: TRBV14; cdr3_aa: ASSQVGGDTEAF
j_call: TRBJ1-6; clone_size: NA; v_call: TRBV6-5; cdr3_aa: ASSYFGQENSPLH
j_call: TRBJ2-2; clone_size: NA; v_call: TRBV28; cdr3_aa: ASIKPGLAGHTGELF
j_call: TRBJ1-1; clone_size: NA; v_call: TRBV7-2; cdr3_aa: ASSLVRRSEAF
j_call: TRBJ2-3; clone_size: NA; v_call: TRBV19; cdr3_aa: ASRRQGRRTDTQY
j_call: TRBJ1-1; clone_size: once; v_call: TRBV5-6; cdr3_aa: ASSLEGQGATEAF
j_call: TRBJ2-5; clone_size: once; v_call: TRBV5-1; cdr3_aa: ASSIGQGAPVETQY
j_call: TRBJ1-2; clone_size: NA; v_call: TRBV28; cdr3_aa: ASTPESYT
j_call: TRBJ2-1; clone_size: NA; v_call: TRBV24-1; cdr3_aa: ATRSGLAGDEQF
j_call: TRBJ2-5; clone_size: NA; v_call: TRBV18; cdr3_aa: ASSPGAVETQY
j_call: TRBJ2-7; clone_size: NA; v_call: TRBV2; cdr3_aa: ASRMDRASYEQY
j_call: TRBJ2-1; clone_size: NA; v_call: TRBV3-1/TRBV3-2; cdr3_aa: ASSQGAELEQF
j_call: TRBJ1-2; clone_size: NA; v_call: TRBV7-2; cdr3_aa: ASSPGTANYGYT
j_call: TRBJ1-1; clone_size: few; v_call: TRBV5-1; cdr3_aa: ASSYADGDEAF
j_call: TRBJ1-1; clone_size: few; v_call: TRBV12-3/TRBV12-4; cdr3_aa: ASSNTEKAF
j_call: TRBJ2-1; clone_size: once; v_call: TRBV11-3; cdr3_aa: ASSFPGQGSEQF
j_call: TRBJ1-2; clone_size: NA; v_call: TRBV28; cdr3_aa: ASSLLRRVGSNYGYT
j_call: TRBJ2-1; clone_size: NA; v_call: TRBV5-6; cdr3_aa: ASSLREVRDEQF
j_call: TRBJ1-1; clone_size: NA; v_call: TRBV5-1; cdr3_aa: ASRRTGEGTEAF
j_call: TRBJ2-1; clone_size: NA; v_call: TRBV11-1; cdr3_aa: ASSLGLGNNEQF
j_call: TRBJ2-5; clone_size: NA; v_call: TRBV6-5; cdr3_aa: ASSPILDSETQY
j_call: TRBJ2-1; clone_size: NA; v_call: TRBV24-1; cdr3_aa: ATSDPTGESYNEQF
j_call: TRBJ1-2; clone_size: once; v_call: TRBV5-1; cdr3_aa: ASSSGQGVGDYT
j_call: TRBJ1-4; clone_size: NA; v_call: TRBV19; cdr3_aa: ASSRRGSSTGVDEKLF
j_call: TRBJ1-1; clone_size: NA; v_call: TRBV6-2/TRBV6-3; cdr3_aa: ASSYATESEAF
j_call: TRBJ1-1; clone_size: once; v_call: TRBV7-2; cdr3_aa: ASKDRVNTEAF
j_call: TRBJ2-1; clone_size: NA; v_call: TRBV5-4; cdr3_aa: ASSSGTSGMGNEQF